Detailed here is one T cell receptor beta chain. Its antigen is not yet known. No much larger clone exists at a distance of one base, and base qualities are not known. The sample is drawn from a study of cytomegalovirus exposure and HLA in healthy donors (dated 2017 in TCRdb). In the study overall: An earlier analysis of some 500 of the donors reported 250 to 300 Gb of sequence data and roughly 110 million unique TCR beta sequences from about 200 million T cells. Approximately 330 gigabases of sequencing data and around 80 million unique TCR sequences made up an early release that covered 500 to 650 HLA-typed donors. Among the roughly 400 genotyped donors, roughly 80% belonged to the genetic ancestry cluster associated with self-reported Caucasian donors. The study aimed to test whether cataloging public T cell receptors could reveal signatures of past pathogen exposure. The study used immunosequencing to profile the T cell repertoires of 666 subjects and linked those repertoires to cytomegalovirus serostatus. Along with the roughly 670-subject first cohort, a separate validation cohort of over 90 different subjects was used. To predict cytomegalovirus infection status, the study combined high-throughput TCR immunosequencing, statistical association of individual TCRs with disease status, and machine learning. In a later analysis, previously published TCR beta repertoires from 666 donors were re-analyzed and high-resolution HLA genotyping was added so that TCR occurrence patterns could be studied. Rather than drawing on any new phenotypic data, the later analysis identified candidate immune exposures from TCR beta sequences and the way those sequences occurred across donors. An earlier analysis of more than 450 of the donors used high-throughput TCR beta sequencing to judge whether each TCR beta V gene segment behaved as functional or pseudogenic. Donor age, sex, ethnicity and CMV serostatus were collected together with the repertoire data. A later genetic analysis took genome-wide SNP genotypes for about 55% of the 666 donors and used that subset as a discovery cohort. All discovery cohort repertoires had been generated on a single sequencing platform. Both class I and class II loci were covered by HLA typing, at four-digit resolution. The number of typed donors differed by locus: roughly 629-640 for A, B, C, DRB1 and DQB1; 500 to 550 for DQA1; fewer than 610 for DPA1; and around 490 for DPB1. A few DR-DQ haplotypes were handled as single units for association and clustering because linkage in the cohort was strong. Among some 400 genotyped donors of the cohort, an average of about 220,000 unique TCR beta nucleotide sequences was sequenced per donor, of which about 19% were non-productive. Study-wide findings and limitations: Some IMGT-functional V segments, including TRBV6-2 and TRBV6-3, could not be told apart with the 87-base-pair reads, so those segments were excluded. In a later analysis, HLA-associated TCR beta chains were found to be more clonally expanded and to have lower generation probabilities than equally common non-associated chains. Linkage disequilibrium might explain the correlated functional status among segregating V segments, but an unknown experimental factor could not be excluded. Sequencing depth was assumed to be roughly uniform across donors in the presence/absence analyses, though that assumption may not hold. In a later analysis, several top co-occurrence clusters were reported to appear linked to parvovirus B19, influenza, CMV and Epstein-Barr virus. The study gave a list of around 170 TCR beta chains associated with cytomegalovirus. Broadly in line with IMGT annotations, most TCR beta V segments showed up in productive rearrangements about 87% or about 30% of the time in an earlier analysis of approximately 640 of the donors. This cohort had only TCR beta chains sequenced, and the lack of alpha or paired-chain data limited which features could be detected. A cluster of highly shared sequence variants was judged likely to be a technical artifact of the sequencing pipeline. Three of the identified cytomegalovirus-associated TCR beta chains were confirmed in vitro to be specific for cytomegalovirus antigens. At a false discovery rate of 0.05, a later analysis linked around 17,000 TCR beta sequences to specific HLA alleles. V-gene and J-gene trimming of TCR beta chains was associated with a missense DCLRE1C variant in a later genetic analysis, and the association was replicated in an independent cohort. When HLA alleles, especially DR and DQ, strongly co-occurred, attributing TCR associations to individual alleles was difficult. A further reported finding was that TCR beta sequences accurately predicted the HLA-A and HLA-B alleles for most subjects in the first cohort. According to the authors, the approach could potentially be generalized to other disease states and immunological phenotypes. Because counts were too low, about 18 rarely observed V segments, including chromosome 9 orphons, were left out of the earlier analysis of approximately 500 of the donors. The only immune exposure information available for the cohort was CMV serostatus. HLA typing was unavailable for some donors at each locus, so association tests used only the typed subset. In a later analysis, the rate of TCR association differed among HLA loci, with DRB1 alleles having the most associated TCRs and HLA-C alleles having the fewest. The classifier was reported to diagnose cytomegalovirus status with high specificity and sensitivity in both the original and validation cohorts. A later analysis found that most CMV-associated TCR beta chains appeared HLA-restricted, with HLA associations seemingly driven largely by CMV exposure. In a later genetic analysis, fewer N-insertions in productive TCRs were reported among donors in an Asian-associated ancestry cluster than the approximately 670-donor mean. Most TCR sequences were observed very rarely across donors, whereas some public TCRs were present in many individuals.

In the germline V gene, CDR1 corresponds to SNHLY and CDR2 to FYNNEI. Deletion took 2 bases off V and 15 bases off J, with a span of 11 bases between the germline ends. Inclusive of the bounding cysteine and phenylalanine, the CDR3 is 11 residues long. The sequence is cut down to CDR3 DNA, 33 bases in frame from base 1. The cohort was made up of around 720 healthy bone marrow donors. At the time of sampling, all cohort members were nominally healthy, though unrecorded immune exposures were likely present. The donor tested CMV seronegative and was one of the 352 seronegative cohort members. Each donor provided a peripheral blood sample, and peripheral blood mononuclear cells were used for TCR beta sequencing. The Qiagen DNeasy Blood Extraction Kit was used to extract genomic DNA from the blood cell samples. The library was generated by the immunoSEQ multiplex PCR assay. A mixture of 60 forward primers for TCR Vbeta segments and 13 reverse primers for TCR Jbeta segments was used in the multiplex PCR. A multiplex PCR assay on genomic DNA amplified the CDR3 region of rearranged TCR beta genes. The Illumina HiSeq System was used to sequence the amplified TCR beta libraries as 87-base-pair reads. As for how the authors treated the data: A later analysis tallied around 82 million unique TCR beta chains across the 666 repertoires, and roughly 11 million of those chains were shared by two or more donors. Raw reads were error-corrected and collapsed into unique sequences by a nearest-neighbor algorithm in which closely related sequences were merged to remove PCR and sequencing errors. CDR3 sequences were aligned to IMGT reference sequences to assign V, D and J gene segments. Each retained sequence needed at least a six-nucleotide match to both a V gene segment and a J gene segment. Rearrangements were classified as productive when the CDR3 lacked stop codons and remained in frame with V and J, and all other rearrangements were classified as non-productive. CDR3 was defined by IMGT convention, running from the second conserved V-encoded cysteine to the conserved J-encoded phenylalanine. In an earlier analysis of around 640 of the donors, sequences lacking an unambiguous match to a single V gene segment were excluded. In an earlier analysis of some 590 of the donors, a V segment was called functional when productive rearrangements were above 56.7%, and segregating when the standard deviation between donors exceeded 5%. A statistical classification framework was built for diagnosing cytomegalovirus status from the catalog of TCR beta chain sequences. In a later analysis, TCR nucleotide sequences were compared against IMGT/GENE-DB human TR gene sequences so that V and J genes could be assigned. In a later analysis, CDR3 sequences and most-parsimonious VDJ recombination scenarios were assigned using the TCRdist pipeline. A later analysis defined each TCR beta chain by its CDR3 amino acid sequence plus V-gene family, and excluded reads lacking a unique V-gene family. In a later analysis, 450 to 600 highly shared, low-generation-probability nucleotide sequences were removed to address suspected cross-contamination and a sequencing artifact. In a later analysis, a clonal expansion index for each public chain was calculated from normalized within-repertoire ranks of inferred template counts. In a later analysis, generation probabilities were computed using a VDJ recombination model fitted to out-of-frame rearrangements, and the results were checked against IGoR. In a later analysis, hypergeometric tests were used to score TCR-TCR, TCR-HLA and TCR-CMV co-occurrence, with a repertoire-size bias correction applied to TCR pairs. In a later analysis, false discovery rates were estimated by permuting HLA or CMV assignments 20 times. In a later analysis, co-occurring TCRs were grouped with DBSCAN, and TCRdist sequence similarity was added when clustering was performed within HLA-allele-positive subsets. Repertoires with fewer than 30,000 or more than 120,000 public chains were left out of co-occurrence clustering, as were five repertoires with anomalous nucleotide sharing. Imported from immuneACCESS, the table was reduced by TCRdb to in-frame sequences with V and J called. These copies leave out some clones; in studies compared against another copy, an unresolved V gene accounts for under half, and the cause of the remainder is not known. D and trimming come from the DNA, and the V and J calls and clone size come from that table. The sample has 100,000 or so clones on record, less than 80% of them singletons. Around 4.1% of the sample belongs to the ten largest clones.

The sample comprised PBMCs. The chain employs TRBV2 and TRBJ2-1, and possibly TRBD2, on 5 matching bases. The origin of this receptor is a man aged 35 to 55 in good health and CMV-seronegative. The CDR3 reads CASSESSDGFF. The sequence in DNA is TGTGCCAGCAGTGAAAGTAGCGATGGGTTCTTC. This CDR3, with the reference TRBV2 and TRBJ2-1 proteins standing in past its ends, gives the full variable domain EPEVTQTPSHQVTQMGQEVILRCVPISNHLYFYWYRQILGQKVEFLVSFYNNEISEKSEIFDDQFSVERPDGSNFTLKIRSTKLEDSAMYFCASSESSDGFFGPGTRLTVL.